Below are 32 T cell receptor beta chains sequenced from a single sample in a study of T cell responses to AZD1222 COVID-19 vaccine. The repertoire was sequenced with immunoSEQ multiplex PCR; TCRdb's copy has only in-frame clones and lacks some. Counted here are 96,000 or so clones, roughly nine tenths occurring once; the ten biggest clones make up roughly 1.7%. The material sequenced was peripheral blood, taken on day 0 of AZD1222 vaccination. The receptors were gathered from an adult in good health.

This chain links TRBV30 with TRBJ1-1, with 7 bases lining up with TRBD1. Germline trimming cut 3 bases from V and 1 base from J; bases unmatched to any gene: 5. This CDR3 is 14 amino acids long. Germline V gene sequence: CDR1 GTSNPN, CDR2 SVGIG (reference sequence). CDR3 coding DNA: TGTGCCTGGAGAGTACAGGGGTGGAACACTGAAGCTTTCTTT. Translated, it gives CAWRVQGWNTEAFF.

The V gene is TRBV7-2, the J gene TRBJ1-1, with no clear D. The germline V gene has CDR1 SGHTA and CDR2 FQGNSA. This CDR3 is 13 amino acids long. The ends were cut back, 1 base at V and 4 bases at J, with 7 bases in the middle. CDR3 DNA: TGTGCCAGCAGCTTAGTAGAGGCCACTGAAGCTTTCTTT. This encodes CASSLVEATEAFF.

The V and J genes are TRBV5-1 and TRBJ2-1; 16 positions match TRBD2. This CDR3 has 18 residues. Germline assignment: CDR1 SGHRS and CDR2 YFSETQ. The V segment lost 4 bases and the J segment 0 bases; nucleotides outside the gene matches: 4. The CDR3 DNA reads as TGCGCCAGCAGCCCGGGACTAGCGGGGGGGCTCTCCTACAATGAGCAGTTCTTC. As protein: CASSPGLAGGLSYNEQFF.

This sequence joins TRBV6-1 and TRBJ1-4, with D unresolved. This CDR3 spans 15 amino acids. The germline V gene has CDR1 MNHNS and CDR2 SASEGT. V shed 3 bases and J shed 12 bases, with 20 bases lying between them. The CDR3: CASSELGGSVTELFF. The DNA for the CDR3 is TGTGCCAGCAGTGAGTTAGGAGGGTCGGTCACAGAACTGTTTTTT.

The V and J genes are TRBV7-6 and TRBJ2-7; D is possibly TRBD2 (6 bases). V lost 0 bases to trimming and J lost 0 bases, with 15 bases between them. CDR1 and CDR2 (germline): SGHVS, FNYEAQ. This CDR3 has 17 amino acids. CDR3 DNA: TGTGCCAGCAGCTTAGCTGGGCGGGGAGTCTACTCCTACGAGCAGTACTTC. Encoded protein: CASSLAGRGVYSYEQYF. The complete variable domain, with remaining parts taken from reference TRBV7-6 and TRBJ2-7, reads GAGVSQSPRYKVTKRGQDVALRCDPISGHVSLYWYRQALGQGPEFLTYFNYEAQQDKSGLPNDRFSAERPEGSISTLTIQRTEQRDSAMYRCASSLAGRGVYSYEQYFGPGTRLTVT.

This clone was detected once. This sequence joins TRBV19 and TRBJ1-2; 8 bases line up with TRBD1. V gave up 3 bases and J gave up 0 bases; unmatched junction bases: 6. The CDR3 has 16 amino acids. In germline, CDR1 is LNHDA, CDR2 SQIVND (reference sequence). This chain's CDR3 is CASSIQGASSNYGYTF. The CDR3 nucleotides are TGTGCCAGTAGTATTCAGGGGGCGTCATCTAACTATGGCTACACCTTC.

The V gene is TRBV3-1 (or the pseudogene TRBV3-2), the J gene TRBJ2-7; D perhaps matches TRBD2 (6 bases). The CDR3 runs 19 residues. CDR1 is LGHDT, CDR2 YNNKEL, per germline (reference sequence). Trimming cost V 4 bases and J 4 bases, with 29 bases left between them. CDR3 residues: CASSRPHIRPGTQGYEQYF. As DNA, the CDR3 is TGTGCCAGCAGCCGCCCCCACATCCGACCCGGGACTCAAGGGTACGAGCAGTACTTC.

V and J are TRBV7-9 and TRBJ1-5; 8 bases agree with TRBD1. CDR1 is SEHNR and CDR2 is FQNEAQ in the germline V gene (reference sequence). J gave up 3 bases and V 1 base, and 5 bases lay outside the gene matches. This CDR3 contains 16 residues. The CDR3 coding sequence is TGTGCCAGCAGCTTAGTTGTGGACAGGGCCAATCAGCCCCAGCATTTT. It translates to CASSLVVDRANQPQHF.

The chain has TRBV11-3 and TRBJ2-5; 11 bases line up with TRBD1. This CDR3 comprises 15 residues. Germline CDR1 and CDR2: SGHNT and YENEEA. The V gene end was trimmed by 5 bases and the J gene end by 5 bases; junction bases not matched to a gene: 7. In nucleotides, the CDR3 is TGTGCCAGCAGCAGTCGGACAGGGGGCGTGGAGACCCAGTACTTC. Its protein is CASSSRTGGVETQYF.

The chain carries TRBV9 and TRBJ2-6; D not certain. This CDR3 region has 16 residues. V lost 1 base and J 0 bases, leaving 8 bases between the germline ends. Germline V gene lookup returns CDR1 SGDLS and CDR2 YYNGEE. The DNA for the CDR3 is TGTGCCAGCAGCGTATGGCGTTTCTCTGGGGCCAACGTCCTGACTTTC. It codes for CASSVWRFSGANVLTF.

This chain uses TRBV6-4 with TRBJ1-1; 7 bases align to TRBD1. Germline-derived CDR1 and CDR2 are MRHNA and SNTAGT. CDR3 length: 15 residues. V lost 3 bases to trimming and J lost 3 bases; unmatched junction nucleotides: 7. The CDR3 here is CASSEWSGGDTEAFF. The CDR3 DNA follows: TGTGCCAGCAGTGAATGGTCAGGGGGGGACACTGAAGCTTTCTTT.

The genes are TRBV9 and TRBJ2-1, with D possibly being TRBD1 or TRBD2 (5 bases each). This CDR3 spans 15 amino acids. Germline CDR1 and CDR2: SGDLS and YYNGEE. Deletions cut 0 bases from V and 5 bases from J, with 12 bases between. The CDR3 reads CASSVGGRTDNEQFF. As DNA, the CDR3 is TGTGCCAGCAGCGTAGGGGGACGGACCGACAATGAGCAGTTCTTC.

The chain couples TRBV4-1 to TRBJ2-7; TRBD1 matches 11 bases. Germline CDR1 and CDR2: MGHRA and YSYEKL. V lost 3 bases to trimming and J lost 3 bases; unmatched junction nucleotides: 10. The CDR3 has 17 residues. The CDR3 spells CASSHPLGGQGVYEQYF. The DNA for the CDR3 is TGCGCCAGCAGCCATCCTCTGGGGGGACAGGGGGTCTACGAGCAGTACTTC.

The gene calls are TRBV11-2 and TRBJ2-7; TRBD1 or TRBD2 may be the D gene (5 bases each). There are 14 residues in the CDR3. In germline, CDR1 is SGHAT, CDR2 FQNNGV. The V end was cut by 3 bases, the J end by 0 bases, with 9 bases between. Here the CDR3 DNA reads TGTGCCAGCAGCTTTGGGGGAGACTCCTACGAGCAGTACTTC. The encoded protein is CASSFGGDSYEQYF. The full variable domain, its missing parts supplied by reference TRBV11-2 and TRBJ2-7, is EAGVAQSPRYKIIEKRQSVAFWCNPISGHATLYWYQQILGQGPKLLIQFQNNGVVDDSQLPKDRFSAERLKGVDSTLKIQPAKLEDSAVYLCASSFGGDSYEQYFGPGTRLTVT.

This CDR3 reads CASSPTGRSSYEQYF. In DNA, the CDR3 is TGTGCCAGCAGTCCAACAGGGAGATCCTCCTACGAGCAGTACTTC. V is TRBV27 and J is TRBJ2-7; D perhaps matches TRBD1 (6 bases). The CDR3 length is 15 residues. V lost 5 bases and J 0 bases, leaving 14 bases between the germline ends. Germline assignment: CDR1 MNHEY and CDR2 SMNVEV (reference sequence).

A single count supports this clone. The V call is TRBV9, the J call TRBJ1-6; tentative D call: TRBD1 (5 bases). Germline-derived CDR1 and CDR2 are SGDLS and YYNGEE. The germline V and J ends were trimmed by 0 bases and 11 bases, with 15 bases remaining between them. The CDR3 spans 15 residues. The CDR3 loop reads CASSVGVGVSTPLHF. Here the CDR3 DNA reads TGTGCCAGCAGCGTAGGGGTGGGGGTTTCTACACCCCTCCACTTT.

This clone appeared a few times. This chain uses TRBV27 with TRBJ1-5, with TRBD1 as a possible D gene (5 bases). The length of the CDR3 is 17 residues. V was pared by 2 bases and J by 2 bases, with 16 bases between. Germline CDR1 and CDR2: MNHEY and SMNVEV (reference sequence). Here the CDR3 reads CASSLRGTDHGNQPQHF. CDR3 in DNA: TGTGCCAGCAGTTTAAGAGGGACCGACCATGGCAATCAGCCCCAGCATTTT.

The gene calls are TRBV3-1 (or the pseudogene TRBV3-2) and TRBJ1-4; tentatively, D is TRBD1 (6 bases). The CDR3 has 17 amino acids. Germline CDR1 is LGHDT and CDR2 is YNNKEL (reference sequence). V was trimmed by 3 bases and J by 1 base, leaving 15 bases between them. The CDR3 loop reads CASSHPVQGLTNEKLFF. The CDR3 DNA follows: TGTGCCAGCAGCCACCCCGTTCAGGGGTTAACTAATGAAAAACTGTTTTTT.

The chain carries TRBV19 and TRBJ2-6; the D is unclear. The germline gives CDR1 LNHDA, CDR2 SQIVND (reference sequence). Deletions cut 1 base from V and 0 bases from J, with 4 bases between. This CDR3 has 15 residues. CDR3 DNA sequence: TGTGCCAGTAGTATAGGGAACTCTGGGGCCAACGTCCTGACTTTC. It specifies CASSIGNSGANVLTF.

The table lists this clone with a count of one. The chain combines TRBV7-2 with TRBJ1-5; 7 bases are a match to TRBD1. The ends lost 5 bases at V and 8 bases at J; junction bases unmatched: 6. The CDR3 runs 13 residues. Germline assignment: CDR1 SGHTA and CDR2 FQGNSA. The CDR3, as DNA: TGTGCCAGCAGCCGCCCCCAGGGGGAGCCCCAGCATTTT. Protein product: CASSRPQGEPQHF.

This sequence joins TRBV3-1 (or the pseudogene TRBV3-2) and TRBJ1-2; D uncertain. From germline, CDR1 is LGHDT and CDR2 YNNKEL (reference sequence). Trimming cost V 4 bases and J 0 bases, with 15 bases left between them. CDR3 length: 16 residues. DNA for the CDR3: TGTGCCAGCAGCCCTGATGTACCAGAAACTAACTATGGCTACACCTTC. The encoded protein is CASSPDVPETNYGYTF.

The V and J genes are TRBV5-4 and TRBJ1-2, with D perhaps matching TRBD1 (5 bases). CDR3 length equals 14 residues. Looked up from germline, CDR1 is SGHNT and CDR2 is YYREEE (reference sequence). V dropped 2 bases and J dropped 0 bases, with 8 bases sitting between them. The CDR3 DNA sequence: TGTGCCAGCAGCTTAGCGACAGCTAACTATGGCTACACCTTC. Its translation is CASSLATANYGYTF.

The rearrangement uses TRBV3-1 (or the pseudogene TRBV3-2) and TRBJ2-5, with D perhaps matching TRBD2 (6 bases). Trimming took 4 bases from V and 3 from J, leaving 18 bases between them. The CDR3 loop spans 16 amino acids. The V gene's germline CDR1 is LGHDT and CDR2 YNNKEL (reference sequence). The DNA of the CDR3 is TGTGCCAGCAGCCTTTGGGAGGCACGGTCTAAAGAGACCCAGTACTTC. This sequence encodes CASSLWEARSKETQYF.

This clone was recorded a few times. The chain uses TRBV28 and TRBJ2-7; D is possibly TRBD2 (5 bases). Germline-derived CDR1 and CDR2 are MDHEN and SYDVKM. This CDR3 is 12 amino acids long. Trimming left V 8 bases short and J 5 bases short, with 13 bases between. The DNA of the CDR3 is TGTGCCAGCTCAAGCGGAGTCCACGAGCAGTACTTC. Its translation: CASSSGVHEQYF.

The gene calls are TRBV11-1 and TRBJ2-5; D perhaps matches TRBD2 (7 bases). The CDR3 is made up of 15 amino acids. CDR1 and CDR2 from the germline V gene are SGHAT and FQDESV (reference sequence). Trimming removed 2 bases at V and 5 bases at J, with 15 bases between. CDR3 nucleotides: TGTGCCAGCAGCTTATTTGGGGGGGCTGGTGAGACCCAGTACTTC. As protein: CASSLFGGAGETQYF.

The CDR3 reads CASSRDRAAETQYF. The CDR3 nucleotides read TGTGCCAGCTCACGCGACAGGGCGGCGGAGACCCAGTACTTC. This rearrangement joins TRBV18 to TRBJ2-5; 7 bases line up with TRBD1. This CDR3 has 14 amino acids. V trimming: 4 bases; J trimming: 5 bases; junction bases outside the gene matches: 7. Germline V lookup: CDR1 KGHSH, CDR2 LQKENI.

This clone was recorded once. In DNA, the CDR3 is TGTGCCAGCAGCTTAGTTGGGGGGCAGACCCAGTACTTC. Amino acid sequence: CASSLVGGQTQYF. The genes are TRBV7-9 and TRBJ2-5, with D perhaps TRBD1 or TRBD2 (6 bases each). Germline values: CDR1 SEHNR, CDR2 FQNEAQ (reference sequence). With 1 base removed from V and 6 bases from J, the gap between germline ends came to 9 bases. The CDR3 sequence is 13 residues long.

The chain has TRBV7-8 and TRBJ1-1; D may be TRBD1 (5 bases). This CDR3 is built from 15 residues. CDR1 and CDR2 from the germline V gene are SGHVS and FQNEAQ. Between the trimmed V and J ends, which lost 5 bases and 4 bases, there was a span of 17 bases. The CDR3 sequence: CASSPEWGRPTEAFF. The CDR3 DNA reads as TGTGCCAGCAGCCCCGAATGGGGCAGGCCCACTGAAGCTTTCTTT.

V and J are TRBV21-1 and TRBJ1-3. TRBV21-1 is deemed a pseudogene. CDR3 length: 16 residues. Here the CDR3 DNA reads TGTGCCAGCCTAACTGACCTCTTCGACTCTGGAAACACCATATATTTT. Translating it yields CASLTDLFDSGNTIYF.

V and J are TRBV10-3 and TRBJ1-5, with TRBD1 identical over 9 bases. CDR1 is ENHRY, CDR2 SYGVKD, per germline. J was trimmed by 0 bases and V by 10 bases; bases with no gene match: 10. This CDR3 contains 16 residues. CDR3 residues: CATRDRESASNQPQHF. In DNA, the CDR3 is TGTGCCACCCGGGACAGGGAATCGGCTAGCAATCAGCCCCAGCATTTT.

This clone appeared once. The chain has TRBV3-1 (or the pseudogene TRBV3-2) and TRBJ1-2, with D unresolved. Deletions cut 1 base from V and 5 bases from J, with 2 bases between. The CDR3 totals 11 residues. Germline CDR1 and CDR2: LGHDT and YNNKEL (reference sequence). CDR3 protein: CASSQGYGYTF. DNA of the CDR3: TGTGCCAGCAGCCAAGGTTATGGCTACACCTTC.

This clone was counted a single time. The chain employs TRBV6-5 and TRBJ1-1; perhaps TRBD1 as D (5 bases). The CDR3 contains 12 residues. Trimming shortened V by 6 bases and J by 8 bases, and 13 bases separated the two germline ends. Germline lookup yields CDR1 MNHEY and CDR2 SVGAGI. As DNA, the CDR3 is TGTGCCAGCAGGACCCAGACAGACGAAGCTTTCTTT. Protein product: CASRTQTDEAFF.